A single sample gave rise to the 32 T cell receptor beta chains below, sequenced in a study of shared clonotypes between healthy human individuals. The protocol was immunoSEQ multiplex PCR, while the TCRdb copy is restricted to in-frame clones and leaves out a portion. The sample has 1,500,000 or so clones; just under 99% are singletons. Sample: naive CD4+ T cells sorted from blood. Subset of the sample: CD45RA+ positively selected. The receptors were gathered from a man aged 25-45 years in good health.

The CDR3 protein is CASSVVPAGGLYEQYF. CDR3 sequence (DNA): TGTGCCAGCAGCGTAGTGCCAGCGGGAGGGCTTTACGAGCAGTACTTC. The chain uses TRBV9 and TRBJ2-7; 10 bases line up with TRBD2. CDR1 and CDR2 from the germline V gene are SGDLS and YYNGEE. J gave up 4 bases and V 0 bases, and 7 bases lay outside the gene matches. This CDR3 comprises 16 residues.

The chain joins TRBV11-2 to TRBJ2-7, with D perhaps TRBD2 (6 bases). Between the trimmed V and J ends, which lost 5 bases and 7 bases, there was a span of 15 bases. CDR3 size: 13 residues. In germline, CDR1 is SGHAT, CDR2 FQNNGV. The CDR3 DNA reads TGTGCCAGCAGCACCCGTGGGGGGTTGGAGCAGTACTTC. This translates into CASSTRGGLEQYF.

This chain uses TRBV4-1 with TRBJ2-3, with TRBD2 as a possible D gene (5 bases). CDR3 size: 14 residues. Germline V lookup: CDR1 MGHRA, CDR2 YSYEKL. The V and J ends lost 1 base and 3 bases respectively, with 8 bases between them. The CDR3 loop reads CASSQGRTTDTQYF. The CDR3 DNA reads TGCGCCAGCAGCCAAGGGCGGACTACAGATACGCAGTATTTT.

The rearrangement links TRBV10-3 to TRBJ2-7, with D maybe TRBD2 (5 bases). Germline CDR1 and CDR2: ENHRY and SYGVKD. The CDR3 contains 12 residues. V gave up 4 bases and J gave up 5 bases, with 9 bases separating them. CDR3 DNA sequence: TGTGCCATCAGTGGACTACATGACGAGCAGTACTTC. Translation: CAISGLHDEQYF.

The chain couples TRBV5-1 to TRBJ2-3; D is perhaps TRBD1 (6 bases). The CDR3 extends over 17 amino acids. Germline V gene data show CDR1 as SGHRS and CDR2 as YFSETQ. V was pared by 3 bases and J by 0 bases, with 17 bases between. In DNA form, the CDR3 reads TGCGCCAGCAGCTATATACAGGGTCACACTAGCACAGATACGCAGTATTTT. Translation: CASSYIQGHTSTDTQYF. The full variable domain, in which reference TRBV5-1 and TRBJ2-3 provide the parts outside the CDR3, is KAGVTQTPRYLIKTRGQQVTLSCSPISGHRSVSWYQQTPGQGLQFLFEYFSETQRNKGNFPGRFSGRQFSNSRSEMNVSTLELGDSALYLCASSYIQGHTSTDTQYFGPGTRLTVL.

The chain is built from TRBV10-3 and TRBJ2-5; D unresolved. The CDR3 contains 13 residues. Germline assignment: CDR1 ENHRY and CDR2 SYGVKD. V lost 3 bases to trimming and J lost 0 bases, with 5 bases between them. The CDR3 reads CAISDRYQETQYF. In DNA, the CDR3 is TGTGCCATCAGTGACAGATACCAAGAGACCCAGTACTTC.

A word on this clone: The sample contains more than one DNA sequence encoding this CDR3. The chain recombines TRBV9 with TRBJ2-3; D unclear. V lost 6 bases to trimming and J lost 0 bases, with 11 bases between them. This CDR3 is built from 14 residues. Germline CDR1 SGDLS, CDR2 YYNGEE. CDR3 protein: CASTRGASTDTQYF. CDR3 DNA sequence: TGTGCCAGCACCCGAGGTGCTAGCACAGATACGCAGTATTTT.

V gene TRBV5-1 combines with J gene TRBJ2-1; either TRBD1 or TRBD2 may supply D (5 bases each). V shed 6 bases and J shed 1 base, with 14 bases lying between them. Per germline, CDR1 SGHRS and CDR2 YFSETQ. This CDR3 comprises 15 residues. CDR3 loop: CASTETGPSYNEQFF. DNA of the CDR3: TGCGCCAGCACGGAGACGGGGCCGTCCTACAATGAGCAGTTCTTC.

This chain links TRBV29-1 with TRBJ2-3; TRBD2 might be the D (5 bases). The CDR3 runs to 15 residues. The germline V and J ends were trimmed by 6 bases and 1 base, with 17 bases remaining between them. Germline lookup yields CDR1 SQVTM and CDR2 ANQGSEA. The CDR3 region has the DNA TGCAGCGTCGCCTTTGAGGGATCGGGCACAGATACGCAGTATTTT. The encoded protein is CSVAFEGSGTDTQYF.

The chain recombines TRBV6-1 with TRBJ1-5, with D possibly being TRBD1 (5 bases). CDR1 is MNHNS and CDR2 is SASEGT in the germline V gene. The CDR3 runs 13 residues. The V gene lost 6 bases and the J gene lost 6 bases, with 12 bases spanning the gap. The DNA of the CDR3 is TGTGCCAGCAGCCCAGGGATTCGTCAGCCCCAGCATTTT. This translates into CASSPGIRQPQHF.

The chain recombines TRBV30 with TRBJ2-5; possible D gene TRBD2, 5 bases. In germline, CDR1 is GTSNPN, CDR2 SVGIG (reference sequence). V was cut by 0 bases and J by 2 bases, with 10 bases left in between. The CDR3 has 14 residues. CDR3 sequence reads: CAWSVGTRQETQYF. The CDR3 nucleotides read TGTGCCTGGAGTGTAGGTACTAGACAAGAGACCCAGTACTTC.

The chain joins TRBV4-3 to TRBJ2-1, with D perhaps matching TRBD1 (6 bases). Germline CDR1 is LGHNA and CDR2 is YSLEER. The CDR3 runs 16 residues. V lost 3 bases and J lost 7, with 19 bases in between. CDR3 in DNA: TGCGCCAGCAGCCAGGGGGCGGCGGCAGGACGGAATGAGCAGTTCTTC. This encodes CASSQGAAAGRNEQFF.

The chain recombines TRBV10-1 with TRBJ1-1; 9 bases match TRBD1. V was clipped by 11 bases and J by 9 bases; unmatched bases: 7. Germline V gene lookup returns CDR1 WNHNN and CDR2 SYGVQD (reference sequence). The CDR3 contains 11 residues. The CDR3, as DNA: TGCGCCGGCCGGGACAGGGCCAAAGCTTTCTTT. It encodes CAGRDRAKAFF.

In DNA, the CDR3 is TGTGCCAGCAGCTTAAGTGGGTTTAGCACAGATACGCAGTATTTT. Its protein is CASSLSGFSTDTQYF. The rearrangement links TRBV7-9 to TRBJ2-3; D unclear. The CDR3 sequence is 15 residues long. Germline loops: CDR1 SEHNR, CDR2 FQNEAQ (reference sequence). Trimming removed 2 bases at V and 0 bases at J, with 9 bases between.

This clone is a singleton in its sample. The chain has TRBV15 and TRBJ2-3; possibly TRBD1 for D (6 bases). V was cut by 0 bases and J by 3 bases, with 13 bases left in between. CDR1 and CDR2 (germline): LNHNV, YYDKDF (reference sequence). CDR3 length: 16 residues. The CDR3 DNA follows: TGTGCCACCAGCAGAGACGGGACACCTTTAACAGATACGCAGTATTTT. Residues: CATSRDGTPLTDTQYF.

The genes are TRBV5-1 and TRBJ2-6; TRBD1 might be the D (5 bases). V was pared by 8 bases and J by 0 bases, with 9 bases between. CDR3 length equals 14 residues. Germline CDR1 SGHRS, CDR2 YFSETQ. The CDR3 bases are TGCGCCAGTTTACAGGACTCTGGGGCCAACGTCCTGACTTTC. Encoded protein: CASLQDSGANVLTF.

The J gene is TRBJ2-7, the V gene TRBV5-1; maybe TRBD1 (6 bases). The germline V and J ends were trimmed by 0 bases and 5 bases, with 15 bases remaining between them. From germline, CDR1 is SGHRS and CDR2 YFSETQ. This CDR3 has 15 residues. The CDR3 spells CASSLGSGTSDEQYF. CDR3 coding DNA: TGCGCCAGCAGCTTGGGGTCCGGGACATCCGACGAGCAGTACTTC.

The J gene is TRBJ1-5, the V gene TRBV30; possible D gene TRBD1, 6 bases. V was cut by 7 bases and J by 2 bases, with 12 bases left in between. The CDR3 is made up of 13 amino acids. Germline V lookup: CDR1 GTSNPN, CDR2 SVGIG (reference sequence). The CDR3 DNA reads TGTGCCTACGGAGGGGGGGGCAATCAGCCCCAGCATTTT. Translation: CAYGGGGNQPQHF.

The rearrangement uses TRBV30 and TRBJ1-3; 12 nucleotides agree with TRBD1. There are 19 residues in the CDR3. CDR1 is GTSNPN and CDR2 is SVGIG in the germline V gene (reference sequence). Trimming took 4 bases from V and 0 from J; bases not matched to a gene: 13. This CDR3 is CAWKTWDRGLEASGNTIYF. CDR3 DNA sequence: TGTGCCTGGAAGACCTGGGACAGGGGGCTCGAAGCCTCTGGAAACACCATATATTTT.

V usage is TRBV10-3 and J usage is TRBJ2-7; the D gene is possibly TRBD2 (6 bases). The CDR3 is made up of 14 amino acids. The germline gives CDR1 ENHRY, CDR2 SYGVKD. Trimming left V 3 bases short and J 6 bases short, with 15 bases between. The CDR3 protein is CAISEGRDRGEQYF. The CDR3, as DNA: TGTGCCATCAGTGAAGGGCGGGATAGGGGCGAGCAGTACTTC.

The chain carries TRBV28 and TRBJ2-1, with TRBD1 matching over 9 bases. CDR1 is MDHEN, CDR2 SYDVKM, per germline. V was pared by 6 bases and J by 11 bases, with 20 bases of the junction left unmatched. This CDR3 is built from 17 residues. CDR3 sequence (DNA): TGTGCCAGCAGCCTCATGCAGGGACAGGGATCTATGAATAAGCAGTTCTTC. Its protein product is CASSLMQGQGSMNKQFF.

The DNA for the CDR3 is TGTGCCAGCAGTTACTTCGGGACTAGCGACTCCTACGAGCAGTACTTC. Translating it yields CASSYFGTSDSYEQYF. The V and J genes are TRBV6-5 and TRBJ2-7; 10 nucleotides match TRBD2. This CDR3 has 16 amino acids. Germline CDR1 is MNHEY and CDR2 is SVGAGI. V trimming: 1 base; J trimming: 0 bases; junction bases outside the gene matches: 3.

This chain connects TRBV7-9 to TRBJ1-1, with no clear D. The V gene lost 0 bases and the J gene lost 0 bases, with 14 bases spanning the gap. Germline assignment: CDR1 SEHNR and CDR2 FQNEAQ (reference sequence). The length of the CDR3 is 17 residues. As DNA, the CDR3 is TGTGCCAGCAGCTTAGCCGGGATGAGTACGTTGAACACTGAAGCTTTCTTT. Its protein product is CASSLAGMSTLNTEAFF. Supplemented by reference TRBV7-9 and TRBJ1-1, the full variable domain reads DTGVSQNPRHKITKRGQNVTFRCDPISEHNRLYWYRQTLGQGPEFLTYFQNEAQLEKSRLLSDRFSAERPKGSFSTLEIQRTEQGDSAMYLCASSLAGMSTLNTEAFFGQGTRLTVV.

The chain couples TRBV19 to TRBJ2-1; a possible D gene is TRBD1 (6 bases). V was cut by 1 base and J by 8 bases, with 12 bases left in between. The germline CDR1 and CDR2 sequences are LNHDA and SQIVND (reference sequence). CDR3 size: 14 residues. CDR3 nucleotides: TGTGCCAGTAGTATAGTTCACAGGGCAGATGAGCAGTTCTTC. Protein product: CASSIVHRADEQFF.

The genes are TRBV19 and TRBJ2-1; 9 bases agree with TRBD2. V lost 7 bases to trimming and J lost 5 bases; unmatched junction nucleotides: 15. The germline V gene has CDR1 LNHDA and CDR2 SQIVND (reference sequence). There are 17 residues in the CDR3. CDR3 residues: CASTQPSGRPRDNEQFF. CDR3 sequence (DNA): TGTGCCAGTACGCAGCCCAGCGGGAGGCCCAGGGACAATGAGCAGTTCTTC.

The rearrangement joins TRBV5-4 to TRBJ2-3; 14 bases agree with TRBD2. CDR1 and CDR2 from the germline V gene are SGHNT and YYREEE (reference sequence). There are 16 residues in the CDR3. Trimming removed 3 bases from V and 7 bases from J; junction bases left unmatched: 7. The CDR3 DNA reads as TGTGCCAGCAGCTCCGGGACTAGCGGGAGTAAATATACGCAGTATTTT. Translated, it gives CASSSGTSGSKYTQYF.

This clone was recorded once. V and J are TRBV28 and TRBJ2-7; TRBD2 aligns across 8 bases. Germline values: CDR1 MDHEN, CDR2 SYDVKM. The CDR3 covers 14 residues. V dropped 3 bases and J dropped 3; count of bases not matched to a gene: 4. Here the CDR3 reads CASSLEAGVYEQYF. Written as DNA, the CDR3 is TGTGCCAGCAGTTTGGAAGCGGGAGTCTACGAGCAGTACTTC.

The chain recombines TRBV10-1 with TRBJ2-5; D is uncertain. The V gene lost 0 bases and the J gene lost 7 bases, with 12 bases spanning the gap. Germline loops: CDR1 WNHNN, CDR2 SYGVQD (reference sequence). This CDR3 is built from 14 residues. In nucleotides, the CDR3 is TGCGCCAGCAGTGAGTCGGGGATCTCTGGGACCCAGTACTTC. It codes for CASSESGISGTQYF.

V and J are TRBV15 and TRBJ1-5; weak D call: TRBD1 (6 bases). Trimming shortened V by 0 bases and J by 4 bases, and 10 bases separated the two germline ends. CDR3 size: 15 residues. Germline V gives CDR1 LNHNV, CDR2 YYDKDF (reference sequence). CDR3 sequence reads: CATSRETQGNQPQHF. CDR3 DNA sequence: TGTGCCACCAGCAGAGAAACACAGGGAAATCAGCCCCAGCATTTT.

The CDR3 DNA is TGTGCCAGCAGTTCCCACAGGGACTGGGAGAACACTGAAGCTTTCTTT. Translation: CASSSHRDWENTEAFF. This chain links TRBV6-6 with TRBJ1-1; tentative D call: TRBD1 (6 bases). Germline V gene lookup returns CDR1 MNHNY and CDR2 SVGAGI (reference sequence). The V gene lost 4 bases and the J gene lost 1 base, with 16 bases spanning the gap. The CDR3 sequence is 16 residues long.

This chain connects TRBV7-9 to TRBJ2-1; 9 bases fit TRBD2. V lost 3 bases and J lost 0; bases outside the gene matches: 3. CDR1 SEHNR and CDR2 FQNEAQ come from the germline V gene (reference sequence). This CDR3 spans 16 amino acids. CDR3 sequence: CASSLVAGVSYNEQFF. The DNA for the CDR3 is TGTGCCAGCAGCTTGGTAGCGGGAGTCTCCTACAATGAGCAGTTCTTC.

The V and J genes are TRBV11-3 and TRBJ1-1; D possibly corresponds to TRBD1 (6 bases). The CDR3 loop spans 13 amino acids. Trimming stripped 1 base from V and 8 bases from J, with 11 bases between. Germline CDR1 reads SGHNT; CDR2 reads YENEEA. Written as DNA, the CDR3 is TGTGCCAGCAGCTTAGGAAGGGGGGGAGAAGCTTTCTTT. Translated: CASSLGRGGEAFF.